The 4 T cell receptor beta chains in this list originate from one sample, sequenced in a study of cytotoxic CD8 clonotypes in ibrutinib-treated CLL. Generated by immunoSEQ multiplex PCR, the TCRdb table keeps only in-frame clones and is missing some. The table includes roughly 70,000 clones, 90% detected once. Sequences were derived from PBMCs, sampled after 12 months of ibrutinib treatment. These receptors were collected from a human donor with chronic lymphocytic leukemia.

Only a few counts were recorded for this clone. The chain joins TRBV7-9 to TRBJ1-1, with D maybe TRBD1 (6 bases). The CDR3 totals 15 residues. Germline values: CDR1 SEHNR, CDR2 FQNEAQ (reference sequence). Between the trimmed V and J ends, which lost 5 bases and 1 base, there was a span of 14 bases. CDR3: CASSDPGQTNTEAFF. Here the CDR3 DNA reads TGTGCCAGCAGCGATCCGGGACAAACGAACACTGAAGCTTTCTTT.

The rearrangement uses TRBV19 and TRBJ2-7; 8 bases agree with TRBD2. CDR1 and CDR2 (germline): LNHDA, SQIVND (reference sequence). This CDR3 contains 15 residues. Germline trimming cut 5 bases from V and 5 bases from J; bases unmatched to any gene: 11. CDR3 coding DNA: TGTGCCAGTAGTGTGGCGGGGGGACCTTATGACGAGCAGTACTTC. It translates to CASSVAGGPYDEQYF.

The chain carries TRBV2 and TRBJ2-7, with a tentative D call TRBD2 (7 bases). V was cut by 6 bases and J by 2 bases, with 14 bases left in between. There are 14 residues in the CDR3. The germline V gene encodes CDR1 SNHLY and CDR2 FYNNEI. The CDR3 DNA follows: TGTGCCAGCAGGGTCCGGGGGGCCACCTACGAGCAGTACTTC. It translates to CASRVRGATYEQYF.

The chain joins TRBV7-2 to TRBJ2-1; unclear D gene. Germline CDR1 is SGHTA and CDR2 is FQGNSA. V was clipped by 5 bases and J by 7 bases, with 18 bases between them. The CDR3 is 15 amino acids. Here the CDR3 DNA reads TGTGCCAGCAGCGATCGTCATTCGATGGTGAATGAGCAGTTCTTC. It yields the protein CASSDRHSMVNEQFF.